The TCR beta chain described here comes from a study of CD8+CD57+ T cells in acquired aplastic anemia. Study information: Each DNA sample taken from sorted CD4+ and CD8+ cells came to 3 to 4 ug on average.

Profiling of TCR beta VDJ combinations and CDR3 sequences used genomic DNA as template. From the reads, TCRdb called clonotypes with MiXCR, one entry per CDR3 protein. The data contain about 210,000 distinct CDR3 sequences, approximately 35% of them singletons. Notes on the study in general: Shared by patients and controls, roughly 28 CD8+ CDR3s were abundant in patients. Controls did not differ significantly from patients in CD8+ Simpson's diversity.

This clonotype has ten or more counts. The antigen is undetermined. The CDR3 length is 12 residues. CDR1 and CDR2 (germline): SQVTM, ANQGSEA. Trimming took 6 bases from V and 4 from J, leaving 12 bases between them. This chain uses TRBV29-1 with TRBJ1-2, with a tentative D call TRBD1 (5 bases). Sequencing was carried out using sorted CD4+, CD8+, or CD8+CD57+ T cells (not recorded which) from PBMCs. The TCR was taken from a human donor in good health, serving as a control. CDR3 amino acids: CSVHRYPYGYTF. The CDR3, as DNA: TGCAGCGTCCACAGGTACCCCTATGGCTACACCTTC.